Listed below are T cell receptor beta chains from one sample, sequenced in a study of OX40 agonist ivuxolimab in advanced cancers. Produced via immunoSEQ multiplex PCR; TCRdb's table is partial and in-frame only. Of 70,000 to 80,000 clones in the sample, about 94% are singletons; the top ten hold roughly 6.4%. Sample: CD4+ or CD8+ T cells sorted from blood, taken in a trial of the OX40 agonist ivuxolimab. Receptors originate from an adult with an advanced solid tumor such as melanoma, head and neck, liver or kidney cancer. The CDR3 runs from the conserved cysteine through the conserved F or W. D genes are given only for firm matches. Rows may omit the clone size; those that give it use once, few, many or a size class.

TRBV15,-,TRBJ1-6,once,TGTGCCACCAGCCTCCTCGGGACCGATAATTCACCCCTCCACTTT,CATSLLGTDNSPLHF
TRBV18,TRBD1,TRBJ2-1,once,TGTGCCAGCTCACCACCCCCTCCGGACAGGGAGCAGTTCTTC,CASSPPPPDREQFF
TRBV27,-,TRBJ2-3,-,TGTGCCCCCGTAAGCACAGATACGCAGTATTTT,CAPVSTDTQYF
TRBV7-9,-,TRBJ2-5,-,TGTGCCAGCAGCCTAGGGGGGGAAAAGACCCAGTACTTC,CASSLGGEKTQYF
TRBV6-5,-,TRBJ1-1,-,TGTGCCAGCAGTAAGTCGGACAACACTGAAGCTTTCTTT,CASSKSDNTEAFF
TRBV4-1,TRBD2,TRBJ2-1,-,TGCGCCAGCAGCCAAGTAGCGGGAGGGCCCCATGAGCAGTTCTTC,CASSQVAGGPHEQFF
TRBV2,-,TRBJ2-3,-,TGTGCCAGCAGCGGCACGGAGGATACGCAGTATTTT,CASSGTEDTQYF
TRBV14,TRBD1,TRBJ2-7,-,TGTGCCAGCAGCCAAGGTCGACAGGGGGTTTTCTCCTACGAGCAGTACTTC,CASSQGRQGVFSYEQYF
TRBV19,-,TRBJ1-4,-,TGTGCCAGTAGCAACGGGGGGGGGCTGTTTTTT,CASSNGGGLFF
TRBV11-2,-,TRBJ2-7,-,TGTGCCAGCTCAGGCCAATCCTACGAGCAGTACTTC,CASSGQSYEQYF